The 24 T cell receptor beta chains below were found in one sample sequenced in a study of shared clonotypes between healthy human individuals. Sequenced by immunoSEQ multiplex PCR; TCRdb stores in-frame clones only, minus some. The sample lists more than 550,000 clones, 55% to 75% occurring once. Sequences were obtained from memory CD4+ T cells sorted from blood. The subset denotes: CD45RA-negative fraction. Receptors were obtained from a woman in her 30s in good health.

The chain's CDR3 is CASLWGSDEQFF. In DNA, the CDR3 is TGTGCCAGCTTATGGGGGAGTGATGAGCAGTTCTTC. This chain links TRBV6-1 with TRBJ2-1; TRBD1 or TRBD2 may be the D gene (5 bases each). This CDR3 has 12 residues. With 8 bases removed from V and 8 bases from J, the gap between germline ends came to 13 bases. Germline CDR1 is MNHNS and CDR2 is SASEGT.

The rearrangement joins TRBV30 to TRBJ1-2, with 9 bases lining up with TRBD1. V was pared by 2 bases and J by 8 bases, with 9 bases of the junction left unmatched. Germline CDR1 and CDR2: GTSNPN and SVGIG (reference sequence). The CDR3 sequence is 14 residues long. The CDR3 DNA sequence: TGTGCCTGGAGTCTACAGGGGACAGGGAAGGGCTACACCTTC. This translates into CAWSLQGTGKGYTF. The variable domain in full, completed from reference TRBV30 and TRBJ1-2, reads SQTIHQWPATLVQPVGSPLSLECTVEGTSNPNLYWYRQAAGRGLQLLFYSVGIGQISSEVPQNLSASRPQDRQFILSSKKLLLSDSGFYLCAWSLQGTGKGYTFGSGTRLTVV.

A note on this clone: A far larger clone is one base from this, pointing to a likely read error. The V and J genes are TRBV4-2 and TRBJ1-2, with D possibly matching TRBD1 (6 bases). Germline CDR1 and CDR2: LGHNA and YNFKEQ. The CDR3 extends over 15 amino acids. The DNA of the CDR3 is TGTGCCAGCAACCAAGCGTCGGCGACAGGCTATGGCTACACCTTC. Amino acids: CASNQASATGYGYTF.

Details on this clone: Other nucleotide sequences in the sample specify the same CDR3. The chain links TRBV28 to TRBJ1-4; D may be TRBD1 (6 bases). CDR3 size: 16 residues. Deletions cut 5 bases from V and 0 bases from J, with 13 bases between. Germline values: CDR1 MDHEN, CDR2 SYDVKM. This chain's CDR3 is CASSGGAGATNEKLFF. DNA of the CDR3: TGTGCCAGCAGTGGGGGGGCTGGGGCAACTAATGAAAAACTGTTTTTT.

This chain uses TRBV4-1 with TRBJ1-5, with D possibly TRBD1 on 5 matching bases. The germline V gene has CDR1 MGHRA and CDR2 YSYEKL. The CDR3 has 15 residues. The germline V and J ends were trimmed by 0 bases and 7 bases, with 13 bases remaining between them. The CDR3: CASSQDQGSRQPQHF. The CDR3 nucleotides read TGCGCCAGCAGCCAAGATCAGGGATCTAGGCAGCCCCAGCATTTT.

With respect to this clone: Compared with germline, one end of the junction differs, possibly owing to a read error. The CDR3 DNA is TGTGCCACCACAGAACCGAACGCCGGGGAGCTGTTTTTT. Encoded protein: CATTEPNAGELFF. The chain joins TRBV6-1 to TRBJ2-2; no clear D gene. Germline assignment: CDR1 MNHNS and CDR2 SASEGT. There are 13 residues in the CDR3.

This sequence joins TRBV19 and TRBJ2-5; TRBD2 matches 9 bases. Germline V gene lookup returns CDR1 LNHDA and CDR2 SQIVND (reference sequence). This CDR3 has 16 amino acids. Trimming removed 5 bases from V and 5 bases from J; junction bases left unmatched: 12. The CDR3 DNA reads as TGTGCCAGTAGTGGTGCTAGCGGGATCCCCGTGGAGACCCAGTACTTC. As protein: CASSGASGIPVETQYF.

The chain has TRBV10-3 and TRBJ1-2; D uncertain. Germline values: CDR1 ENHRY, CDR2 SYGVKD. The CDR3 covers 14 residues. Between the trimmed V and J ends, which lost 6 bases and 5 bases, there was a span of 16 bases. The CDR3 bases are TGTGCCATCAGCTCTACGGAAAGCGTTTATGGCTACACCTTC. Residues: CAISSTESVYGYTF.

The rearrangement joins TRBV6-6 to TRBJ2-7; D is uncertain. The CDR3 runs 14 residues. Looked up from germline, CDR1 is MNHNY and CDR2 is SVGAGI (reference sequence). The germline V and J ends were trimmed by 2 bases and 2 bases, with 10 bases remaining between them. The CDR3 nucleotides read TGTGCCAGCAGTTACGTGGCGGAAGCCTACGAGCAGTACTTC. Protein sequence: CASSYVAEAYEQYF.

The chain uses TRBV19 and TRBJ1-3, with TRBD1 as a possible D gene (6 bases). The CDR3 covers 16 residues. V was shortened by 4 bases and J by 0 bases, with 13 bases between the two germline ends. Germline V gives CDR1 LNHDA, CDR2 SQIVND (reference sequence). The CDR3 DNA is TGTGCCAGTAGTACACACGACAGGAACTCTGGAAACACCATATATTTT. It translates to CASSTHDRNSGNTIYF.

The genes are TRBV5-6 and TRBJ1-1; tentative D call: TRBD1 (6 bases). The CDR3 runs 17 residues. Trimming removed 0 bases at V and 1 base at J, with 16 bases between. The germline gives CDR1 SGHDT, CDR2 YYEEEE. CDR3 sequence reads: CASSLGFRGAANTEAFF. DNA of the CDR3: TGTGCCAGCAGCTTGGGCTTCCGGGGGGCGGCGAACACTGAAGCTTTCTTT.

In this sample, this clone turned up a few times. The gene calls are TRBV7-3 and TRBJ1-1; unclear D gene. Germline CDR1 reads SGHTA; CDR2 reads FQGTGA. This CDR3 comprises 14 residues. V gave up 8 bases and J gave up 1 base, with 14 bases separating them. CDR3 loop: CASSMGSSNTEAFF. CDR3 sequence (DNA): TGTGCCAGCTCTATGGGGTCCTCGAACACTGAAGCTTTCTTT.

In this sample, this clone turned up a few times. J is TRBJ1-2 and V is TRBV5-1; D uncertain. This CDR3 is built from 12 residues. The V gene's germline CDR1 is SGHRS and CDR2 YFSETQ. Deletions cut 5 bases from V and 4 bases from J, with 9 bases between. The CDR3 loop reads CASREDIYGYTF. Written as DNA, the CDR3 is TGCGCCAGCAGGGAAGACATCTATGGCTACACCTTC.

The V call is TRBV2, the J call TRBJ2-7; a possible D gene is TRBD2 (6 bases). CDR1 and CDR2 from the germline V gene are SNHLY and FYNNEI. The CDR3 consists of 13 residues. V gave up 2 bases and J gave up 7 bases, with 12 bases separating them. DNA of the CDR3: TGTGCCAGCAGTGAAAAGGCAGGGAGGGAGCAGTACTTC. Protein: CASSEKAGREQYF.

This clone was counted a few times. J is TRBJ1-4 and V is TRBV7-3, with TRBD1 matching over 9 bases. Germline V gives CDR1 SGHTA, CDR2 FQGTGA. This CDR3 spans 16 amino acids. Trimming took 4 bases from V and 4 from J; bases not matched to a gene: 7. The CDR3 region has the DNA TGTGCCAGCAGCTCAGTTTGGGACAGGGATAATGAAAAACTGTTTTTT. Translation: CASSSVWDRDNEKLFF.

The V gene is TRBV19, the J gene TRBJ2-1, with 11 nucleotides matching TRBD1. V was clipped by 1 base and J by 3 bases; unmatched bases: 8. This CDR3 has 18 residues. Germline loops: CDR1 LNHDA, CDR2 SQIVND (reference sequence). The CDR3: CASSIGVGQGGGYNEQFF. The CDR3 region has the DNA TGTGCCAGTAGTATAGGTGTGGGACAGGGGGGTGGCTACAATGAGCAGTTCTTC.

The chain has TRBV28 and TRBJ2-2; no clear D. Between the trimmed V and J ends, which lost 6 bases and 5 bases, there was a span of 19 bases. The CDR3 totals 16 residues. CDR1 and CDR2 from the germline V gene are MDHEN and SYDVKM. The CDR3 sequence is CASRKPTPLGTGELFF. DNA for the CDR3: TGTGCCAGCAGAAAACCGACACCTCTGGGAACCGGGGAGCTGTTTTTT.

This sequence joins TRBV5-8 and TRBJ2-3; 9 bases are a match to TRBD1. Looked up from germline, CDR1 is SGHTS and CDR2 is YDEGEE. The CDR3 totals 17 residues. The ends lost 4 bases at V and 1 base at J; junction bases unmatched: 10. This CDR3 reads CASSPITGGTGTDTQYF. DNA for the CDR3: TGTGCCAGCAGCCCTATAACAGGGGGCACGGGCACAGATACGCAGTATTTT.

The chain has TRBV6-5 and TRBJ2-2; possible D gene TRBD1, 6 bases. The V end lost 6 bases, the J end lost 7 bases, and 12 bases lay between the germline ends. This CDR3 is 13 amino acids long. Germline lookup yields CDR1 MNHEY and CDR2 SVGAGI. The CDR3 bases are TGTGCCAGCAGATACAGGGATGGCGGGGAGCTGTTTTTT. Its translation is CASRYRDGGELFF.

A few counts support this clone. This chain links TRBV5-1 with TRBJ1-3; D may be TRBD1 (6 bases). CDR3 size: 16 residues. Germline CDR1 reads SGHRS; CDR2 reads YFSETQ. With 4 bases removed from V and 0 bases from J, the gap between germline ends came to 14 bases. Here the CDR3 DNA reads TGCGCCAGCAGCCGAACAGGGATCGACTCTGGAAACACCATATATTTT. This encodes CASSRTGIDSGNTIYF.

This clone was observed once. The chain uses TRBV6-1 and TRBJ1-1; 9 nucleotides match TRBD1. The CDR3 runs to 15 residues. The germline V gene encodes CDR1 MNHNS and CDR2 SASEGT. V lost 6 bases, J lost 0 bases, and 5 bases stayed unmatched. The CDR3 reads CASSWDRAMNTEAFF. DNA for the CDR3: TGTGCCAGCAGCTGGGACAGGGCTATGAACACTGAAGCTTTCTTT.

The rearrangement links TRBV19 to TRBJ1-5; D not resolved. CDR3 length: 13 residues. Germline assignment: CDR1 LNHDA and CDR2 SQIVND (reference sequence). V lost 2 bases and J lost 6, with 8 bases in between. CDR3 sequence reads: CASSISQVQPQHF. As DNA, the CDR3 is TGTGCCAGTAGTATAAGTCAGGTTCAGCCCCAGCATTTT.

V usage is TRBV5-1 and J usage is TRBJ1-2, with D possibly TRBD1 on 6 matching bases. Germline V gives CDR1 SGHRS, CDR2 YFSETQ. The V and J ends lost 5 bases and 8 bases respectively, with 22 bases between them. The CDR3 is 15 amino acids. DNA of the CDR3: TGCGCCAGCAGTCGCCTGGCAGGGGTGATAGAAGGCTACACCTTC. It yields the protein CASSRLAGVIEGYTF.

The gene calls are TRBV28 and TRBJ2-7, with 8 bases matching TRBD1. The V gene's germline CDR1 is MDHEN and CDR2 SYDVKM. The CDR3 sequence is 14 residues long. V dropped 1 base and J dropped 8; count of bases not matched to a gene: 7. The CDR3 loop is CASSLYRTGPKQYF. For the CDR3, the DNA is TGTGCCAGCAGTTTATATAGGACAGGGCCAAAGCAGTACTTC.